This entry is about one T cell receptor beta chain. The data were obtained in a study of blood T cell repertoires in COVID-19. Study at large: COVID-19 samples from acute and convalescent phases originated in the United States, Italy and Spain. Sample material is recorded as cDNA or gDNA derived from T cells, B-cell-depleted T cells, or PBMCs.

Germline assignment: CDR1 SGHRS and CDR2 YFSETQ. There are 14 residues in the CDR3. Trimming removed 4 bases at V and 5 bases at J, with 15 bases between. Using immunoSEQ multiplex PCR, the repertoire was profiled, and TCRdb retains in-frame clones only, with some absent. The sample has 160,000 or so clones, roughly 80% seen once. The J gene is TRBJ2-5, the V gene TRBV5-1; D possibly corresponds to TRBD1 (5 bases). This sequence originates from a woman of 80 years or more with acute or convalescent COVID-19. The sample was peripheral blood. The CDR3 DNA follows: TGCGCCAGCAGCCGAGGAGCAGGGCGGGAGACCCAGTACTTC. Translating gives CASSRGAGRETQYF.